This T cell receptor (beta chain) stems from a study of CD8+ T cells in alopecia areata (dated by TCRdb to between 2018 and 2020). Looking at the study overall: The treated patients took part in an open-label pilot trial in which moderate-to-severe alopecia areata was treated with oral tofacitinib at 5 to 10 mg twice daily. Tofacitinib was administered for 6 to 18 months, and 6 months of follow-up off drug were then conducted to assess delayed response and recurrence. For the treated patients, the SALT score, which quantifies what percentage of scalp surface area is affected, served as the measure of disease severity. The study used high-throughput TCRbeta sequencing to examine T cell clonal expansion in alopecia areata, in both the C3H/HeJ mouse model and human patients. In humans, TCRbeta sequencing was performed on scalp tissue and on sorted CD4+ and CD8+ peripheral blood T cells from healthy controls and from patients with patchy or totalis/universalis alopecia areata. Biopsies were taken from tofacitinib-treated patients at baseline and again at 4 and 24 weeks into treatment, and several of those patients also had a later scalp biopsy. Scalp clonality was compared among normal scalp (n=4), patchy alopecia areata scalp (n=8), and alopecia totalis/universalis scalp (n=8). RNA came from the PAXgene miRNA kit for fixed scalp, the miRNeasy kit for PBMCs, and the RNeasy kit for mouse skin. TCRbeta CDR3 regions were amplified by immunoSEQ multiplex PCR using 35 Vbeta forward and 13 Jbeta reverse primers. Study-wide findings and limitations: Tofacitinib significantly lowered scalp clonality and the number of expanded CD8+ clones among the top 100 scalp clones. During tofacitinib treatment, many expanded lesional clones remained in scalp and blood, and this persistence may partly explain relapse after treatment is stopped. Because the treated cohort was small and had only one nonresponder, larger studies are needed to examine links between baseline CD8+ expansion and response. Compared with normal scalp, lesional scalp had higher clonality and more expanded CD8+ clones, particularly in alopecia totalis/universalis, a pattern that suggests antigenic drive. Unlike mouse skin, where gammadelta T cells dominate, normal human skin contains resident alphabeta T cells that get sequenced too, which complicates analysis of the scalp TCR repertoire. TCR sequences shared between patients were less clear than in mice, possibly partly because of HLA diversity in the patient population.

Note on this clone: The clone's antigen remains unknown. The record has no base qualities; no much larger clone is one base away.

Library creation used the immunoSEQ multiplex PCR assay. RNA was extracted from all samples and reverse transcribed into cDNA, which served as template for TCR sequencing. First-strand cDNA was synthesized using SuperScript III with a 2:1 mix of oligo-dT and random hexamers. A synthetic immune receptor repertoire was used to measure amplification bias, and any remaining bias was corrected computationally. The original pipeline was this. Raw reads were preprocessed to remove errors, and CDR3 was defined by IMGT conventions from the conserved cysteine to phenylalanine. Clonality was computed as 1 minus the Shannon entropy, with the entropy normalized by log2 of the number of productive unique TCRs. Scalp TCRbeta sequences were cross-referenced with sorted blood CD4 and CD8 repertoires so that the CD4 or CD8 identity of scalp clones could be inferred. The table was pulled from immuneACCESS by TCRdb, which kept in-frame rearrangements only. Such tables lose some clones; where checked, under half of the loss comes from unresolved V genes, and the rest has no known cause. V and J calls and clone size follow that table, whereas D and trimming were derived from the DNA. This sample comprises about 200,000 clones, approximately 57% of them detected only once. Of the sample, 1.6% falls within the top ten clones.

The time point label, read with the paper, signifies: less than five weeks on oral tofacitinib. In light of the paper, this sample's treatment or condition label describes: oral pan-JAK inhibitor, 5-10 mg twice daily. Peripheral blood and lesional scalp punch biopsies were obtained from patients with alopecia areata. PBMCs were separated by density centrifugation and stained for CD3, CD4 and CD8, after which CD4+ and CD8+ T cells were sorted on a FACSAria. The sequenced sample was CD4+ T cells sorted from blood, obtained at week 4, from a patient treated with tofacitinib. The sequence was obtained from a human donor with alopecia areata.

The sequenced DNA: TGCAGCGTTGCGGAGACTACTACAGATACGCAGTATTTT. Its protein is CSVAETTTDTQYF. The V and J genes are TRBV29-1 and TRBJ2-3, with TRBD2 as a weak D call on 5 bases. The CDR3 holds 13 amino acids from the cysteine to the phenylalanine. Only CDR3 DNA is held: 39 bases, read in frame from base 1. Trimming costs V 4 bases and J 3 bases, and their ends lie 11 bases apart. Looking up the germline V gene yields CDR1 SQVTM and CDR2 ANQGSEA.